The rows below give T cell receptor beta chains drawn from one sample of a study of neurological immune-mediated disorders. MiXCR, applied by TCRdb to the 5' RACE reads, yields one record per CDR3 protein. The table lists 20,000 to 30,000 distinct CDR3 sequences, roughly 2.5% of them singletons, with approximately 2.2% in the top ten. Source material: PBMCs. These receptors all stem from a woman aged 45-60 years with multiple sclerosis. Both conserved end residues are part of each CDR3. The D gene is left open where the match is weak. Clone size is stated in some rows and not others, as once, few, many or a class when expanded.

many | TRBJ1-2 | TRBV7-9 | . | TGTGCCAGCAGCTTAGGACGGAATGGCTACACCTTC | CASSLGRNGYTF
many | TRBJ2-5 | TRBV5-1 | TRBD1 | TGCGCCAGCAGCTTGGCCAGGGGGCTCGGAGAGACCCAGTACTTC | CASSLARGLGETQYF
many | TRBJ2-1 | TRBV20-1 | TRBD2 | TGCAGTGCTGGGCGAGGGACTAGCAAGAATGAGCAGTTCTTC | CSAGRGTSKNEQFF
many | TRBJ2-7 | TRBV20-1 | TRBD2 | TGCAGTGCTAGACCCGGGACTAGCGGGAGGGCCAGGTACGAGCAGTACTTC | CSARPGTSGRARYEQYF
many | TRBJ2-7 | TRBV29-1 | TRBD2 | TGCAGCGTTACGACTAGCGGGCTGACCTACGAGCAGTACTTC | CSVTTSGLTYEQYF
many | TRBJ1-1 | TRBV11-2 | . | TGTGCCAGCAGCGGTATTAAGGGGGGGCTCACTGAAGCTTTCTTT | CASSGIKGGLTEAFF
many | TRBJ2-1 | TRBV20-1 | . | TGCAGTGCTAGAGATGAAAACAGCAACAATGAGCAGTTCTTC | CSARDENSNNEQFF
many | TRBJ1-2 | TRBV20-1 | . | TGCAGTGCTCGAGTTCAGGGAGACTATGGCTACACCTTC | CSARVQGDYGYTF
many | TRBJ2-6 | TRBV7-9 | . | TGTGCCAGCAGCAACAACCTCAGGGGACCTGGGGCCAACGTCCTGACTTTC | CASSNNLRGPGANVLTF
many | TRBJ2-6 | TRBV20-1 | . | TGCAGTGCTATTCACAGGGACTCTGGGGCCAACGTCCTGACTTTC | CSAIHRDSGANVLTF
. | TRBJ1-1 | TRBV5-1 | . | TGCGCCAGCAGCTTGGATAGTCGGGCTGAAGCTTTCTTT | CASSLDSRAEAFF
many | TRBJ2-5 | TRBV20-1 | TRBD1 | TGCAGTGCTACACAGGGGCAAGAGACCCAGTACTTC | CSATQGQETQYF
many | TRBJ2-4 | TRBV7-2 | . | TGTGCCAGCAGCTTAGAGGGCAGCCAAAACATTCAGTACTTC | CASSLEGSQNIQYF
many | TRBJ1-1 | TRBV5-1 | . | TGCGCCAGCAGCTTGGACGGAGGGAGCACTGAAGCTTTCTTT | CASSLDGGSTEAFF
medium-sized | TRBJ2-7 | TRBV5-5 | . | TGTGCCAGCAGCATAACCGGGACACGAATAGAGCACGAGCAGTACTTC | CASSITGTRIEHEQYF
many | TRBJ2-5 | TRBV21-1 | . | TGTGCCAGCAGCAAAGCACTAGCGGTGACCCAGTACTTC | CASSKALAVTQYF
many | TRBJ1-6 | TRBV7-9 | . | TGTGCCAGCAGCTGGGACCCATCACCCCTCCACTTT | CASSWDPSPLHF
many | TRBJ1-2 | TRBV6-6 | . | TGTGCCAGCACCAATAGTGGAGGTTTAGCTTCGGATGGCTACACCTTC | CASTNSGGLASDGYTF
many | TRBJ2-3 | TRBV7-2 | TRBD2 | TGTGCCAGCAGCTTGGGACTAGCGGGGGGGCAGGGAGATACGCAGTATTTT | CASSLGLAGGQGDTQYF
many | TRBJ2-7 | TRBV7-2 | . | TGTGCCAGCAGCTTAGCGTCCTACACAGAGCAGTACTTC | CASSLASYTEQYF
many | TRBJ1-1 | TRBV9 | . | TGTGCCAGCAGCGTAGATGAAGGGCGAGGGCTTGGCGCTGAAGCTTTCTTT | CASSVDEGRGLGAEAFF
many | TRBJ1-5 | TRBV2 | . | TGTGCCAGCATGGTAGGGGTGGGTCAGCCCCAGCATTTT | CASMVGVGQPQHF
many | TRBJ2-5 | TRBV5-1 | . | TGCGCCAGCAGCCCCGACAGGCCCGAGACCCAGTACTTC | CASSPDRPETQYF
many | TRBJ1-6 | TRBV14 | . | TGTGCCAGCAGCCATTTCCCTATGGGAGGCTACTATAATTCACCCCTCCACTTT | CASSHFPMGGYYNSPLHF
few | TRBJ2-7 | TRBV5-6 | . | TGTGCCAGCAGCTTGTCCCCCTCCTACGAGCAGTACTTC | CASSLSPSYEQYF
many | TRBJ2-7 | TRBV3-1 | . | TGTGCCAGCAGCACTCGACGAGGGGCCACCTCCTACGAGCAGTACTTC | CASSTRRGATSYEQYF
many | TRBJ2-3 | TRBV20-1 | TRBD2 | TGCAGTGCGGGGGGGGGTACAGATACGCAGTATTTT | CSAGGGTDTQYF
many | TRBJ1-1 | TRBV12-3/TRBV12-4 | . | TGTGCCAGCACCCGGGGCGGAGGGACTGAAGCTTTCTTT | CASTRGGGTEAFF
many | TRBJ2-3 | TRBV11-2 | . | TGTGCCAGCAGCTTAGGGTTGGGCGATACGCAGTATTTT | CASSLGLGDTQYF
many | TRBJ1-2 | TRBV5-1 | . | TGCGCCAGCAGTCGTGATGGTGGCTACACCTTC | CASSRDGGYTF
few | TRBJ1-2 | TRBV5-1 | . | TGCGCCAGCAGCTTGGTTCAGGGCCAAAACTATGGCTACACCTTC | CASSLVQGQNYGYTF
many | TRBJ1-3 | TRBV10-3 | . | TGTGCCATCAGGACGACAGCCTCTGGAAACACCATATATTTT | CAIRTTASGNTIYF
few | TRBJ2-3 | TRBV18 | . | TGTGCCAGCTCACCATCTTGGCTTCGCACAGATACGCAGTATTTT | CASSPSWLRTDTQYF
many | TRBJ2-2 | TRBV5-1 | TRBD2 | TGCGCCAGCAGCTTGGTTGCGGGAGACACCGGGGAGCTGTTTTTT | CASSLVAGDTGELFF
many | TRBJ2-2 | TRBV4-2 | . | TGTGCCAGCAGCCAAGATTCTCGCACCGGGGAGCTGTTTTTT | CASSQDSRTGELFF
many | TRBJ1-2 | TRBV12-3/TRBV12-4 | . | TGTGCCAGCAGTTTTTCCCTAAGGATTCATGGCTACACCTTC | CASSFSLRIHGYTF
many | TRBJ2-7 | TRBV7-9 | . | TGTGCCAGCAGACAAGACGGGAGCTCCTACGAGCAGTACTTC | CASRQDGSSYEQYF
medium-sized | TRBJ2-2 | TRBV5-8 | . | TGTGCCAGCAGCCCCGACGGGGTCGGGGAGCTGTTTTTT | CASSPDGVGELFF
few | TRBJ2-2 | TRBV4-1 | TRBD2 | TGCGCCAGCAGCCAAGAGAGCGGGAGAAACACCGGGGAGCTGTTTTTT | CASSQESGRNTGELFF
many | TRBJ1-5 | TRBV7-2 | . | TGTGCCAGCAGCGCCAGTAAGGGGTTCAATCAGCCCCAGCATTTT | CASSASKGFNQPQHF
many | TRBJ1-1 | TRBV12-3/TRBV12-4 | . | TGTGCCAGCAGTTTCATTGGGGGCACTGAAGCTTTCTTT | CASSFIGGTEAFF
many | TRBJ2-2 | TRBV10-3 | TRBD2 | TGTGCCATCCCGGGAGGGCTGAACACCGGGGAGCTGTTTTTT | CAIPGGLNTGELFF
. | TRBJ2-3 | TRBV5-1 | . | TGCGCCAGCAGCGTACTACGCACAGATACGCAGTATTTT | CASSVLRTDTQYF
many | TRBJ2-5 | TRBV7-3 | . | TGTGCCAGCAGCCTCGACTACGAAGAGACCCAGTACTTC | CASSLDYEETQYF
many | TRBJ1-6 | TRBV7-2 | TRBD1 | TGTGCCAGCATCCGGACAGGGTATAATTCACCCCTCCACTTT | CASIRTGYNSPLHF
many | TRBJ2-7 | TRBV5-1 | . | TGCGCCAGCAGCTTGGCCGGACAGGGAGGGTACGAGCAGTACTTC | CASSLAGQGGYEQYF
many | TRBJ1-1 | TRBV5-1 | . | TGCGCCAGCAGCCCGATGCTGAACACTGAAGCTTTCTTT | CASSPMLNTEAFF
many | TRBJ2-5 | TRBV29-1 | TRBD2 | TGCAGTGGGACTAGCGGACAAGAGACCCAGTACTTC | CSGTSGQETQYF
many | TRBJ2-1 | TRBV10-3 | TRBD2 | TGTGCCACGACTAGCGGGAATGAGCAGTTCTTC | CATTSGNEQFF
medium-sized | TRBJ1-4 | TRBV7-2 | . | TGTGCCAGCAGCCCGCAGGGGAAGGTGGGGGAAAAACTGTTTTTT | CASSPQGKVGEKLFF
many | TRBJ2-5 | TRBV7-9 | . | TGTGCCAGCAGCTTAGCGCGGGGCGTGGGGGAGACCCAGTACTTC | CASSLARGVGETQYF
many | TRBJ2-3 | TRBV7-2 | . | TGTGCCAGCAGCTTCCGGGCAATGGATACGCAGTATTTT | CASSFRAMDTQYF
many | TRBJ1-1 | TRBV5-4 | . | TGTGCCAGCAGCTTGGGGGGCGCAGTCCGCACTGAAGCTTTCTTT | CASSLGGAVRTEAFF
many | TRBJ1-4 | TRBV29-1 | . | TGCAGCGTAGCGGACAGCCCTAATGAAAAACTGTTTTTT | CSVADSPNEKLFF
many | TRBJ2-7 | TRBV7-2 | . | TGTGCCAGCAGCCTTGGGTGGCGGGACGAGCAGTACTTC | CASSLGWRDEQYF
many | TRBJ1-1 | TRBV20-1 | . | TGCAGTGCTAGCTGGGGTGCCCCCCGAGCTTTCTTT | CSASWGAPRAFF
. | TRBJ2-1 | TRBV20-1 | TRBD2 | TGCAGTGCAGGGACTAGCCGGAATGAGCAGTTCTTC | CSAGTSRNEQFF
many | TRBJ2-1 | TRBV5-1 | . | TGCGCCAGCAGCTGGGGGCCCCAAATTGGAAACAATGAGCAGTTCTTC | CASSWGPQIGNNEQFF
many | TRBJ1-2 | TRBV4-1 | TRBD1 | TGCGCCAGCAGCCAACCGGGACAGGGGGCTGGTGGCTACACCTTC | CASSQPGQGAGGYTF
many | TRBJ2-7 | TRBV7-2 | . | TGTGCCAGCAGCCTAGGTCTCGGAAGCTACGAGCAGTACTTC | CASSLGLGSYEQYF